This TCR beta chain was sequenced for a study of cytomegalovirus exposure and HLA in healthy donors. Germline V gene sequence: CDR1 SGDLS, CDR2 YYNGEE. The CDR3 is made up of 15 amino acids. J gave up 10 bases and V 2 bases, and 6 bases lay outside the gene matches. Use of 60 Vbeta and 13 Jbeta primers characterized the PCR. Only in-frame clones appear in the TCRdb table, and some are missing; sequencing was by immunoSEQ multiplex PCR. The sample carries 120,000 or so clones, roughly 78% recorded once. This clone was counted between two and nine times. The antigen remains undetermined. Study results and caveats: According to an earlier analysis, most TCR beta V segments yielded productive rearrangements about 90% or about 30% of the time. After further analysis at a later stage, 15,000 to 20,000 TCR beta sequences were associated with HLA alleles at 0.05 false discovery rate. The study found most TCR sequences rare, yet found some public TCRs in many donors.

Donors counted as nominally healthy when sampled, yet unrecorded immune exposures were likely. The chain joins TRBV9 to TRBJ2-2; TRBD2 agrees at 12 bases. This receptor was taken from a woman aged 40 to 50 in good health and CMV-seronegative. Sample: PBMCs. Here the CDR3 reads CASSVTSGRPMELFF. CDR3 bases: TGTGCCAGCAGCGTGACTAGCGGGAGACCGATGGAGCTGTTTTTT. The full variable domain, its missing parts supplied by reference TRBV9 and TRBJ2-2, is DSGVTQTPKHLITATGQRVTLRCSPRSGDLSVYWYQQSLDQGLQFLIQYYNGEERAKGNILERFSAQQFPDLHSELNLSSLELGDSALYFCASSVTSGRPMELFFGEGSRLTVL.